These 15 T cell receptor beta chains were sequenced from one sample in a study of control samples from healthy donors and cancer patients. Produced via immunoSEQ multiplex PCR; TCRdb's table is partial and in-frame only. The sample lists about 120,000 clones; 70% to 90% were seen once. Sequencing used blood. The receptors here all came from a man aged 35 to 55 in good health.

CDR3 sequence: CSVRVDFNQPQHF. DNA for the CDR3: TGCAGCGTTCGAGTAGATTTCAATCAGCCCCAGCATTTT. The gene calls are TRBV29-1 and TRBJ1-5; unclear D gene. Deletions cut 5 bases from V and 3 bases from J, with 11 bases between. CDR1 SQVTM and CDR2 ANQGSEA come from the germline V gene. The CDR3 spans 13 residues.

The chain couples TRBV4-2 to TRBJ1-2; 8 bases agree with TRBD1. The V gene end was trimmed by 0 bases and the J gene end by 5 bases; junction bases not matched to a gene: 5. Germline lookup yields CDR1 LGHNA and CDR2 YNFKEQ. This CDR3 spans 15 amino acids. CDR3 residues: CASSQDGQGVYGYTF. The CDR3 DNA follows: TGTGCCAGCAGCCAAGATGGACAGGGTGTTTATGGCTACACCTTC.

DNA for the CDR3: TGCGCCAGCAGCCAAGATTCTATAGGACAGGGAAACTATGGCTACACCTTC. As protein: CASSQDSIGQGNYGYTF. V gene TRBV4-1 combines with J gene TRBJ1-2; 8 nucleotides align to TRBD1. The V gene end was trimmed by 0 bases and the J gene end by 2 bases; junction bases not matched to a gene: 8. Germline assignment: CDR1 MGHRA and CDR2 YSYEKL. This CDR3 has 17 amino acids.

This clone appeared once. The chain carries TRBV20-1 and TRBJ1-1, with a possible D match to TRBD1 (5 bases). The CDR3 is 14 residues long. Looked up from germline, CDR1 is DFQATT and CDR2 is SNEGSKA (reference sequence). With 3 bases removed from V and 2 bases from J, the gap between germline ends came to 13 bases. CDR3 in DNA: TGCAGTGCTAGTCCAGGGAGTTACAACACTGAAGCTTTCTTT. Amino acid sequence: CSASPGSYNTEAFF.

This rearrangement joins TRBV19 to TRBJ1-2; D unclear. The CDR3 loop spans 15 amino acids. The germline V gene has CDR1 LNHDA and CDR2 SQIVND (reference sequence). The V gene lost 6 bases and the J gene lost 0 bases, with 14 bases spanning the gap. The chain's CDR3 is CASRLDRRANYGYTF. The CDR3 region has the DNA TGTGCCAGTAGGTTGGACCGACGGGCTAACTATGGCTACACCTTC. Full variable domain (outside the CDR3, taken from reference TRBV19 and TRBJ1-2): DGGITQSPKYLFRKEGQNVTLSCEQNLNHDAMYWYRQDPGQGLRLIYYSQIVNDFQKGDIAEGYSVSREKKESFPLTVTSAQKNPTAFYLCASRLDRRANYGYTFGSGTRLTVV.

This clone was recorded once. The V gene is TRBV5-5, the J gene TRBJ1-3; D gene ambiguous. From germline, CDR1 is SGHKS and CDR2 YYEKEE (reference sequence). The CDR3 is 14 residues long. V gave up 2 bases and J gave up 4 bases, with 10 bases separating them. This chain's CDR3 is CASSLGSFGNTIYF. CDR3 nucleotides: TGTGCCAGCAGCTTAGGGTCCTTCGGAAACACCATATATTTT.

The J gene is TRBJ2-3, the V gene TRBV10-1; 10 bases match TRBD2. The V and J ends lost 5 bases and 9 bases, in that order; junction bases with no gene match: 8. CDR1 is WNHNN and CDR2 is SYGVQD in the germline V gene (reference sequence). The CDR3 totals 14 residues. The CDR3 nucleotides are TGCGCCAGCAGTATTAGCGGGGGGCCCAGCACGCAGTATTTT. Its translation is CASSISGGPSTQYF.

V usage is TRBV7-9 and J usage is TRBJ2-3, with D possibly TRBD1 on 6 matching bases. This CDR3 is 15 amino acids long. Germline V gene lookup returns CDR1 SEHNR and CDR2 FQNEAQ (reference sequence). V shed 1 base and J shed 3 bases, with 11 bases lying between them. The CDR3 reads CASSLEGRGTDTQYF. DNA of the CDR3: TGTGCCAGCAGCTTAGAGGGCAGGGGTACAGATACGCAGTATTTT.

The CDR3 here is CASSFRPLYEQYF. The CDR3 coding sequence is TGCGCCAGCAGCTTCCGACCCCTCTACGAGCAGTACTTC. This sequence joins TRBV4-1 and TRBJ2-7; no reliable D call. The CDR3 spans 13 residues. V lost 5 bases to trimming and J lost 3 bases, with 11 bases between them. Germline V gene lookup returns CDR1 MGHRA and CDR2 YSYEKL.

V is TRBV29-1 and J is TRBJ1-3; TRBD1 matches at 7 bases. The CDR3 runs 13 residues. Trimming cost V 8 bases and J 8 bases; bases outside gene matches: 12. CDR1 and CDR2 (germline): SQVTM, ANQGSEA. The CDR3 DNA reads TGCAGCATCCAAGGGGGCATATCGGACACCATATATTTT. Protein sequence: CSIQGGISDTIYF.

This chain connects TRBV6-6 to TRBJ1-1; 12 bases map to TRBD1. The germline gives CDR1 MNHNY, CDR2 SVGAGI (reference sequence). J lost 5 bases, V lost 2 bases, and 3 bases had no gene match. The CDR3 runs 15 residues. CDR3 nucleotides: TGTGCCAGCAGTTACGGGACAGGGGGCGGGACTGAAGCTTTCTTT. This translates into CASSYGTGGGTEAFF.

This clone is a singleton in its sample. The chain is built from TRBV18 and TRBJ2-1; D uncertain. V was shortened by 3 bases and J by 6 bases, with 9 bases between the two germline ends. Germline CDR1 is KGHSH and CDR2 is LQKENI. The CDR3 is made up of 13 amino acids. Here the CDR3 reads CASSPGVSNEQFF. CDR3 DNA sequence: TGTGCCAGCTCACCCGGAGTATCCAATGAGCAGTTCTTC.

The chain is built from TRBV7-9 and TRBJ1-1; D not certain. Germline V gene data show CDR1 as SEHNR and CDR2 as FQNEAQ (reference sequence). Trimming removed 3 bases at V and 5 bases at J, with 10 bases between. CDR3 length equals 13 residues. This CDR3 is CASSLGGGTEAFF. In DNA, the CDR3 is TGTGCCAGCAGCTTGGGAGGAGGAACTGAAGCTTTCTTT.

The J gene is TRBJ2-3, the V gene TRBV2; 8 bases are a match to TRBD2. The V gene end was trimmed by 6 bases and the J gene end by 0 bases; junction bases not matched to a gene: 8. Looked up from germline, CDR1 is SNHLY and CDR2 is FYNNEI. The CDR3 is made up of 16 amino acids. CDR3 amino acids: CASRPRTSLSTDTQYF. The CDR3 DNA follows: TGTGCCAGCAGACCCCGGACTAGCCTCAGCACAGATACGCAGTATTTT.

This clone was seen a single time. The rearrangement links TRBV6-5 to TRBJ1-1; possibly TRBD1 for D (6 bases). CDR3 size: 14 residues. Germline CDR1 is MNHEY and CDR2 is SVGAGI. V was clipped by 4 bases and J by 11 bases, with 20 bases between them. The CDR3 region has the DNA TGTGCCAGCAGTTCCCAAGGGGGGGACCTGAAGGCTTTCTTT. It yields the protein CASSSQGGDLKAFF.